The sequence of this T cell receptor (beta chain) was determined in a study of PD-1 blockade in classical Hodgkin lymphoma. Study-level results: Diversity in CD4+ TCRs, unlike that measured in CD8+ TCRs, had risen significantly by C4D1.

Measured with immunoSEQ multiplex PCR; TCRdb has only the in-frame clones, and not every one. The table has around 30,000 clones, less than 80% seen once; the top ten hold more than 2.5%. As for this clone: No antigen is known for it.

There was relapse after autologous stem cell transplantation in every patient, and there was variation in brentuximab vedotin exposure. J gave up 3 bases and V 3 bases, and 4 bases lay outside the gene matches. The CDR3 loop spans 15 amino acids. Looked up from germline, CDR1 is MNHEY and CDR2 is SMNVEV (reference sequence). The receptor was derived from a human donor with classical Hodgkin lymphoma. Sequencing used peripheral blood mononuclear cells (PBMCs), obtained before the second cycle of nivolumab. V is TRBV27 and J is TRBJ2-3; TRBD2 agrees at 9 bases. CDR3 bases: TGTGCCAGCAGTTTCGGAGCGGGGGGAACAGATACGCAGTATTTT. Translated: CASSFGAGGTDTQYF.